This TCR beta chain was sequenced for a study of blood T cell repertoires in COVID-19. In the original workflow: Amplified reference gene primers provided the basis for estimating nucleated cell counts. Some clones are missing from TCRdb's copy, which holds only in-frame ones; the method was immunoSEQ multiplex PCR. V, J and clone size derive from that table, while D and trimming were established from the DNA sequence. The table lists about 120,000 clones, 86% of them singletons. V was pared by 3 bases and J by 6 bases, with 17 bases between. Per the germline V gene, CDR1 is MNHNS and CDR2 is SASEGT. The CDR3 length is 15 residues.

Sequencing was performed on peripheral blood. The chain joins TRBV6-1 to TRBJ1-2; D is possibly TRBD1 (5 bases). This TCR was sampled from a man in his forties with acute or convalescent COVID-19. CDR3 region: CASSDSWGGSHGYTF. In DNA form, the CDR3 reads TGTGCCAGCAGTGACAGCTGGGGGGGGAGTCATGGCTACACCTTC.